This T cell receptor beta chain is from a study of T cells in Graves' hyperthyroidism and ophthalmopathy. From germline, CDR1 is SGHTA and CDR2 FQGNSA. V trimming: 2 bases; J trimming: 3 bases; junction bases outside the gene matches: 2. This CDR3 has 14 residues. The CDR3 regions of TCR beta were amplified from RNA transcripts. HTBI primers were used for first-round RT-PCR of the TCR CDR3. Each CDR3 protein is one row after TCRdb ran MiXCR on the multiplex PCR reads. The data contain roughly 300,000 distinct CDR3 sequences, roughly 13% of them singletons. Subjects aged 18 to 65 presented with newly diagnosed hyperthyroidism of less than 2 months' duration. Researchers barred patients who had uncontrolled infection, other autoimmune disease, pregnancy or lactation. On this clonotype itself: The antigen remains unidentified.

Study-wide results and limits: Ophthalmopathy onset followed model prediction by a median roughly six months. Separating ophthalmopathy from stable hyperthyroidism was achieved by a 13 V-J model.

The sequence came from a woman in her thirties with Graves' hyperthyroidism. Sequencing used blood. The V and J genes are TRBV7-2 and TRBJ1-1; 8 nucleotides match TRBD1. The CDR3 is CASSLLRGHTEAFF. DNA of the CDR3: TGTGCCAGCAGCTTACTCAGGGGGCACACTGAAGCTTTCTTT. Together with reference TRBV7-2 and TRBJ1-1, the CDR3 gives the full variable domain: GAGVSQSPSNKVTEKGKDVELRCDPISGHTALYWYRQSLGQGLEFLIYFQGNSAPDKSGLPSDRFSAERTGGSVSTLTIQRTQQEDSAVYLCASSLLRGHTEAFFGQGTRLTVV.